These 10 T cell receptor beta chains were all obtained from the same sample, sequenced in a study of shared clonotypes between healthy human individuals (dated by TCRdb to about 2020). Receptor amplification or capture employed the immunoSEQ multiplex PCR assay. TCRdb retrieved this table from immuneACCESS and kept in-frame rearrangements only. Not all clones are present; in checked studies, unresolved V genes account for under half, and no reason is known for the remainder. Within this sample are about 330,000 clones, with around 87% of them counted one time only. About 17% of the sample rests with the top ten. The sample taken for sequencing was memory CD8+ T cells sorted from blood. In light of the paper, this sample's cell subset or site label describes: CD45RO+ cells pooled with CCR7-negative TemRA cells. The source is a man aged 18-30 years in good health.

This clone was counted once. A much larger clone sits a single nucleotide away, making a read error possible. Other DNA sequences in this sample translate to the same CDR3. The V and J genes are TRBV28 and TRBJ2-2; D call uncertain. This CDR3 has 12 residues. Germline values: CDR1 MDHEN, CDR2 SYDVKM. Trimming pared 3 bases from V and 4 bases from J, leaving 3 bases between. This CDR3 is CASSFFTGELFF. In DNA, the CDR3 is TGTGCCAGCAGTTTTTTCACCGGGGAGCTGTTTTTT. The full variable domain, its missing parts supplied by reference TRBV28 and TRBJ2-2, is DVKVTQSSRYLVKRTGEKVFLECVQDMDHENMFWYRQDPGLGLRLIYFSYDVKMKEKGDIPEGYSVSREKKERFSLILESASTNQTSMYLCASSFFTGELFFGEGSRLTVL.

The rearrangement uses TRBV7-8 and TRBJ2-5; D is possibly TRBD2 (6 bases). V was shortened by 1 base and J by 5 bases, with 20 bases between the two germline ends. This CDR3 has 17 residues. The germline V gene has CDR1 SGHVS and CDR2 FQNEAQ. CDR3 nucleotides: TGTGCCAGCAGCTTAGGGAGATTCGGCGGGATGTCGGAGACCCAGTACTTC. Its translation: CASSLGRFGGMSETQYF. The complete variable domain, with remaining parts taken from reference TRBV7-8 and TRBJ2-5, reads GAGVSQSPRYKVAKRGQDVALRCDPISGHVSLFWYQQALGQGPEFLTYFQNEAQLDKSGLPSDRFFAERPEGSVSTLKIQRTQQEDSAVYLCASSLGRFGGMSETQYFGPGTRLLVL.

In DNA form, the CDR3 reads TGCGCCAGCAGCCAAGCAGGCGGGAGGAGCACAGATACGCAGTATTTT. Translation: CASSQAGGRSTDTQYF. The chain has TRBV4-1 and TRBJ2-3, with 8 bases fitting TRBD2. J gave up 0 bases and V 1 base, and 3 bases lay outside the gene matches. Germline values: CDR1 MGHRA, CDR2 YSYEKL. CDR3 size: 16 residues.

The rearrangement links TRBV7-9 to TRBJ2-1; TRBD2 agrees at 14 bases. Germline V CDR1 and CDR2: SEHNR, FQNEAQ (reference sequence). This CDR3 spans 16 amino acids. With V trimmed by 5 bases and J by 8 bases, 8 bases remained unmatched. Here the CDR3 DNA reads TGTGCCAGCAGCCCCGGGACTAGCGGGAGAATCGATGAGCAGTTCTTC. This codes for CASSPGTSGRIDEQFF.

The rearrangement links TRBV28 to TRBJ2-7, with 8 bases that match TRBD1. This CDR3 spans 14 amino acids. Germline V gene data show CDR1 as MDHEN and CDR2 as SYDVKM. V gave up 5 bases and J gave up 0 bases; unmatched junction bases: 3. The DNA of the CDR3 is TGTGCCAGCAGTCCCACAGGGGGCTCCTACGAGCAGTACTTC. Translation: CASSPTGGSYEQYF.

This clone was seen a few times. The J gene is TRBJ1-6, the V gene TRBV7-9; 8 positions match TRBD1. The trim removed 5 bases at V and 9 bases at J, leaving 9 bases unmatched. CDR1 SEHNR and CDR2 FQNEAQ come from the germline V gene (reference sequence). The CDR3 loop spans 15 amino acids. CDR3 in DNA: TGTGCCAGCAGCCAGGGGGGGACAGGCGTTTCACCCCTCCACTTT. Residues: CASSQGGTGVSPLHF.

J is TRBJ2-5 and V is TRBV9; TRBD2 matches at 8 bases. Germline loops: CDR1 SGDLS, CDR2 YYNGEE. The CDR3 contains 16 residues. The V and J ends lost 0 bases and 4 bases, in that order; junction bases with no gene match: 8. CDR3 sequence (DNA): TGTGCCAGCAGCGTAGGGGAGATAGCGGGGTTAGAGACCCAGTACTTC. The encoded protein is CASSVGEIAGLETQYF.

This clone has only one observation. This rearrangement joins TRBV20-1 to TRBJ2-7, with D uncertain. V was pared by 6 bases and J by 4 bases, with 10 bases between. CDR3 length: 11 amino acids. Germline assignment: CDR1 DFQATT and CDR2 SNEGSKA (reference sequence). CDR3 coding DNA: TGCAGTGCCCCGGATCGTTACGAGCAGTACTTC. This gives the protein CSAPDRYEQYF.

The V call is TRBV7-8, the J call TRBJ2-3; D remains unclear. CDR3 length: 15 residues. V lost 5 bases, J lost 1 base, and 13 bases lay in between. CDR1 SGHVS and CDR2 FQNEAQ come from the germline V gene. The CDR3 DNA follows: TGTGCCAGCAGCAATCTAGGCATAGGCACAGATACGCAGTATTTT. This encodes CASSNLGIGTDTQYF.

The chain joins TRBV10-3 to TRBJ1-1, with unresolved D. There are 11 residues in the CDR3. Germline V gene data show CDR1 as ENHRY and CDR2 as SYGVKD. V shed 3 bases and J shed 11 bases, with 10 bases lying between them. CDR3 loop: CAISEGQSAFF. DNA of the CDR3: TGTGCCATCAGTGAAGGGCAGTCGGCTTTCTTT.